Included here is one T cell receptor (beta chain) sequence, with context. Its antigen is not known. The CDR3 is 16 residues long. CDR1 and CDR2 (germline): SGHNT, YYREEE (reference sequence). V shed 0 bases and J 2 bases; nucleotides not matched to a gene: 3. Some clones are missing from TCRdb's copy, which holds only in-frame ones; the method was immunoSEQ multiplex PCR. The sample has 140,000 or so clones, 88% seen once; the top ten hold approximately 5.1%. This entry comes from a study of T cell responses to AZD1222 COVID-19 vaccine. Study conclusions and caveats: Vaccine-related CD4 TCRs covered spike, predominating at 160-218 and 743-854. Among spike-specific TCRs, nearly half reportedly target unmutated variant regions.

The TCR sequence derives from an adult who received the MenACWY meningococcal vaccine as a control. The material sequenced was peripheral blood, taken 28 days after the second dose of the MenACWY control vaccine. The rearrangement joins TRBV5-4 to TRBJ2-1; 9 bases fit TRBD2. In DNA, the CDR3 is TGTGCCAGCAGCTTGGGGGCGGGAGGGACCTACAATGAGCAGTTCTTC. Translation gives CASSLGAGGTYNEQFF. The variable domain in full, completed from reference TRBV5-4 and TRBJ2-1, reads ETGVTQSPTHLIKTRGQQVTLRCSSQSGHNTVSWYQQALGQGPQFIFQYYREEENGRGNFPPRFSGLQFPNYSSELNVNALELDDSALYLCASSLGAGGTYNEQFFGPGTRLTVL.